This T cell receptor beta chain derives from a study of T cells after yellow fever vaccination. Findings of the study overall: Secondary responses were weaker yet peaked faster, day 5 versus 15. Repertoires sorted by FACS could include abundant clonotypes that are contaminants from the bulk population.

As concerns this clonotype: Its antigen remains unidentified.

Conversion of TCR transcripts into cDNA relied on 5'RACE template switching, which added a universal primer site and UMIs. In TCRdb, the 5' RACE reads were re-called with MiXCR into one record per CDR3 protein. The table records some 300,000 distinct CDR3 sequences, around 8.1% of them present only once. V was pared by 3 bases and J by 5 bases, with 17 bases between. The CDR3 has 15 amino acids. In germline, CDR1 is LNHNV, CDR2 YYDKDF (reference sequence). The chain joins TRBV15 to TRBJ2-7, with D maybe TRBD1 (6 bases). The specimen comprised PBMCs, sampled roughly 45 days after the first yellow fever vaccination. The origin of this receptor is a man between 18 and 29 years old who received the YFV17D yellow fever vaccine. CDR3 nucleotide sequence: TGTGCCACCAGCAGGGCTGAAACTGACAGGAACGAGCAGTACTTC. Translation gives CATSRAETDRNEQYF.